This is a list of T cell receptor beta chains from one sample in a study of long-term antiretroviral therapy in people with HIV. Assay used: immunoSEQ multiplex PCR; TCRdb lists only in-frame clones, some missing. The sample lists under 45,000 clones; about 94% were seen once. Sequenced material: unsorted PBMCs, taken around 9 years after starting antiretroviral therapy. The receptors shown here come from a young man with HIV. The CDR3 runs from the conserved cysteine through the conserved F or W. The D gene is left open where the match is weak. A clone size is listed for some rows: how often the clone was seen (once, few, many), or a class if it is expanded.

clone_size,j_call,d_call,v_call,cdr3_nt,cdr3_aa
.,TRBJ1-5,.,TRBV6-5,TGTGCCAGCAGTTACAGGGGGGAGCCCCAGCATTTT,CASSYRGEPQHF
.,TRBJ2-2,.,TRBV7-8,TGTGCCAGCGGGTTGGTCAGGGCCGGGGAGCTGTTTTTT,CASGLVRAGELFF
.,TRBJ1-6,.,TRBV7-9,TGTGCCAGCAGCTTTACAGGGAAATCACCCCTCCACTTT,CASSFTGKSPLHF
.,TRBJ2-5,.,TRBV9,TGTGCCAGCAGCGTAGGCGGAGGGGAGACCCAGTACTTC,CASSVGGGETQYF
.,TRBJ1-5,TRBD1,TRBV6-1,TGTGCCAGCAGTGGGACAGGGGGCCTAAATCAGCCCCAGCATTTT,CASSGTGGLNQPQHF
.,TRBJ1-2,TRBD1,TRBV29-1,TGCAGCGGTTGGACAGGGAAGATGAATGGCTACACCTTC,CSGWTGKMNGYTF
once,TRBJ1-1,.,TRBV9,TGTGCCAGCAGCCCCCACTCTACAGGGCGGACTGAAGCTTTCTTT,CASSPHSTGRTEAFF
.,TRBJ2-7,.,TRBV4-1,TGCGCCAGCAGCCAAGAAGGGGGTCTGGTCTCCGAGCAGTACTTC,CASSQEGGLVSEQYF
.,TRBJ1-1,.,TRBV28,TGTGCCAGCAGTTTATTCAGAAACACTGAAGCTTTCTTT,CASSLFRNTEAFF
once,TRBJ2-1,TRBD2,TRBV9,TGTGCCAGCAGCGTAGTATCTAGCGGGGGTCCAGACAATGAGCAATTCTTC,CASSVVSSGGPDNEQFF
.,TRBJ1-6,.,TRBV18,TGTGCCAGCTCACCCACAGCGAGCTCCTATAATTCACCCCTCCACTTT,CASSPTASSYNSPLHF
few,TRBJ2-2,TRBD2,TRBV11-2,TGTGCCAGCAGCTTAAGGGCGGGGGGGTTAACCGGGGAGCTGTTTTTT,CASSLRAGGLTGELFF
.,TRBJ2-1,.,TRBV5-4,TGTGCCAGCAGCTTAGGCCAGGAGGGGGAGCAGTTCTTC,CASSLGQEGEQFF
.,TRBJ1-1,.,TRBV5-6,TGTGTCAGCAGCTCCCGGACCAGGATCACTGAAGCTTTCTTT,CVSSSRTRITEAFF
.,TRBJ2-1,TRBD1,TRBV9,TGTGCCAGCAGCGTAACCGGGGACAGGGTCAATGAGCAGTTCTTC,CASSVTGDRVNEQFF
.,TRBJ1-1,.,TRBV5-5,TGTGCCAGCAGCTTGGGCATCACCAACAGGGAGAACACTGAAGCTTTCTTT,CASSLGITNRENTEAFF
.,TRBJ2-5,.,TRBV4-1,TGCGCCAGCAGGAAGAACATGGGGGCCTTACAAGAGACCCAGTACTTC,CASRKNMGALQETQYF
.,TRBJ1-1,TRBD1,TRBV10-1,TGCGCCAGCACCGACAGGGTGGGCACTGAAGCTTTCTTT,CASTDRVGTEAFF
.,TRBJ2-1,.,TRBV15,TGTGCCACCAGCAGAGATTACAATGAGCAGTTCTTC,CATSRDYNEQFF
.,TRBJ2-6,.,TRBV28,TGTGCCAGCAATGGACGGCGGAGTGGGGCCAACGTCCTGACTTTC,CASNGRRSGANVLTF
.,TRBJ1-5,TRBD1,TRBV29-1,TGCAGCGTGCTACAGGGGCCCAATCAGCCCCAGCATTTT,CSVLQGPNQPQHF
.,TRBJ1-2,TRBD1,TRBV18,TGTGCCAGCTCACCTCCTGGGACAGGCTATGGCTACACCTTC,CASSPPGTGYGYTF
.,TRBJ2-1,.,TRBV27,TGTGCCAGTAGGCAGTCCTACAATGAGCAGTTCTTC,CASRQSYNEQFF
.,TRBJ1-1,TRBD1,TRBV2,TGTGCCAGCAGAACTACAGGGGGCGGGTACACTGAAGCTTTCTTT,CASRTTGGGYTEAFF
.,TRBJ1-2,.,TRBV15,TGTGCCACCAGCAGGGGGGAGGTGAACTATGGCTACACCTTC,CATSRGEVNYGYTF
.,TRBJ2-1,TRBD2,TRBV7-8,TGTGCCAGCAGCTGGGGACTAGCGGGGGCCAATGAGCAGTTCTTC,CASSWGLAGANEQFF
.,TRBJ2-7,TRBD1,TRBV18,TGTGCCAGCTCACCTCAGGGACAGCGGTCTTACGAGCAGTACTTC,CASSPQGQRSYEQYF
.,TRBJ1-1,TRBD1,TRBV28,TGTGCCAGCCGACGGACAGGGACGAACACTGAAGCTTTCTTT,CASRRTGTNTEAFF
.,TRBJ1-2,.,TRBV11-2,TGTGCCAGCAGCTTACCTTTTGGGGCGGCTGATGGCTACACCTTC,CASSLPFGAADGYTF
.,TRBJ2-5,TRBD2,TRBV29-1,TGCAGCGTTGATTTGGGGGGGGTGGAGACCCAGTACTTC,CSVDLGGVETQYF
.,TRBJ1-5,.,TRBV7-2,TGTGCCAGCAGCAGTGACAGGTGGAGGGCCCAGCATTTT,CASSSDRWRAQHF
.,TRBJ1-5,.,TRBV5-8,TGTGCCAGCAGCATACAGGGTTATAGCAATCAGCCCCAGCATTTT,CASSIQGYSNQPQHF
.,TRBJ2-2,.,TRBV6-1,TGTGCCAGCATGGTCTCCCTTAACACCGGGGAGCTGTTTTTT,CASMVSLNTGELFF
.,TRBJ1-5,.,TRBV11-2,TGTGCCAGCAGCTTAGAGGGGCAGCAGCCCCAGCATTTT,CASSLEGQQPQHF
.,TRBJ1-5,.,TRBV7-7,TGTGCTAGCAGCTTAGGTGCTGATCAGCCCCAGCATTTT,CASSLGADQPQHF
.,TRBJ2-3,.,TRBV5-1,TGCGCCAGCAGCTTGGATGGGGAATCCACAGATACGCAGTATTTT,CASSLDGESTDTQYF
.,TRBJ2-5,TRBD1,TRBV6-5,TGTGCCAGCAGTTACTGGGGGACAGGGGCGCAAGAGACCCAGTACTTC,CASSYWGTGAQETQYF
.,TRBJ2-3,.,TRBV9,TGTGCCAGCAGCGCTACAGATACGCAGTATTTT,CASSATDTQYF
.,TRBJ2-7,TRBD1,TRBV19,TGTGCCAGTAGTCAACGACAGGGATTTTCGTACGAGCAGTACTTC,CASSQRQGFSYEQYF
.,TRBJ2-1,.,TRBV29-1,TGCAGCGTTGGGGCCCGGACCCTCAATGAGCAGTTCTTC,CSVGARTLNEQFF
.,TRBJ2-7,TRBD1,TRBV6-5,TGTGCCAGCAGCTGGACAGGTCCTTCCTACGAGCAGTACTTC,CASSWTGPSYEQYF
.,TRBJ2-5,.,TRBV9,TGTGCCAGCAGCCCCGTGCTAGGCGAGACCCAGTACTTC,CASSPVLGETQYF
.,TRBJ1-1,.,TRBV7-9,TGTGCCAGCAGCCCCCGCAGTGTGTTAGACACTGAAGCTTTCTTT,CASSPRSVLDTEAFF
.,TRBJ2-1,TRBD2,TRBV5-1,TGCGCCAGCAGCTTGGTGCGGGGGGGGCCAGGATATGAGCAGTTCTTC,CASSLVRGGPGYEQFF
.,TRBJ1-1,.,TRBV28,TGTGCCAGCAGTTTCACTTCTGAAGCTTTCTTT,CASSFTSEAFF
.,TRBJ1-2,TRBD1,TRBV4-1,TGCGCCAGCAGCCAAGAGACAGGGGACTATGGCTACACCTTC,CASSQETGDYGYTF
.,TRBJ1-1,TRBD1,TRBV5-1,TGCGCCAGCAGCTGGACGGGGACAGGGGTAGAGAACACTGAAGCTTTCTTT,CASSWTGTGVENTEAFF
once,TRBJ1-1,.,TRBV4-1,TGCGCCAGCAGCCAAGAAGGAGGCCCCACTGAAGCTTTCTTT,CASSQEGGPTEAFF
.,TRBJ2-3,.,TRBV6-1,TGTGCCAGCAGTGAACGGAGCACAGATACGCAGTATTTT,CASSERSTDTQYF
.,TRBJ2-2,TRBD1,TRBV9,TGTGCCAGCAGCGTCAGAAGGGACAGGGCTAACACCGGGGAGCTGTTTTTT,CASSVRRDRANTGELFF